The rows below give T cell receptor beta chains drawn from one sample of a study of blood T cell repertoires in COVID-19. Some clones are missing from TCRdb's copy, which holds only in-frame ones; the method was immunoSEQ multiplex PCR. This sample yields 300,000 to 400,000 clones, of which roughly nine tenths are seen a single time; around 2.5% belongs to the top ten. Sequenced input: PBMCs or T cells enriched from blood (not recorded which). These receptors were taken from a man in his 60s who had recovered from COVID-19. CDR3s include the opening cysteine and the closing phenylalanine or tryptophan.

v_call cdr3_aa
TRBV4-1 CASSRYRAANEKLFF
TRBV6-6 CASSGTDYGYTF
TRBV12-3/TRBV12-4 CASSRLAYEQYF
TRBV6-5 CASSNDRAGANVLTF
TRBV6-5 CASRNTGITDTQYF
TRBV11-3 CASLPPGSGETQYF
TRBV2 CASSPGQGAGNYGYTF
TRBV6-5 CASGLALHEQFF
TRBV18 CASSRGLAGGQETQYF
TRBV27 CASRRSDLNTGELFF
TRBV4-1 CASSQPRQGANTEAFF
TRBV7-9 CASSLSRGRTDTQYF
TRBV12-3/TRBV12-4 CASSSGLSQPQHF
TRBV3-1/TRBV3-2 CASSSGRGLYNEQFF
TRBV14 CASSQDGGLAADTQYF
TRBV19 CASSIAEKGAAKPQHF
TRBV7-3 CASSLTGTGGHEQFF
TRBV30 CAWSSGPGNEQFF
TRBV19 CASSPEGTGRSPLHF
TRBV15 CATSRGPGDEQFF
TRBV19 CASSIISARSSYNEQFF
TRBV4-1 CASSQAGGWSFAGELFF
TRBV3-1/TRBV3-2 CASSPVAGGNIQYF
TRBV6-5 CASGPNSGANVLTF
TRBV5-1 CASSLSGYGTEAFF
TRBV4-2 CASSQEETDSGNTIYF
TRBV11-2 CASSRPGVQETQYF
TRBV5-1 CASSLVLRNEQFF
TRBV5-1 CASSQGQQETQYF
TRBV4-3 CASSQAGGGVAYGYTF
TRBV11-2 CASSETSGVSSYNEQFF
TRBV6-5 CASSYSIGRMDTIYF
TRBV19 CASRNRGKYQPQHF
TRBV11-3 CASSRWTSENTGELFF
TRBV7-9 CASSSTGSSTDTQYF
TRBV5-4 CASSSGTTYEQYF
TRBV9 CASSPRDGGKAFF
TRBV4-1 CASSQDSFGEQYF